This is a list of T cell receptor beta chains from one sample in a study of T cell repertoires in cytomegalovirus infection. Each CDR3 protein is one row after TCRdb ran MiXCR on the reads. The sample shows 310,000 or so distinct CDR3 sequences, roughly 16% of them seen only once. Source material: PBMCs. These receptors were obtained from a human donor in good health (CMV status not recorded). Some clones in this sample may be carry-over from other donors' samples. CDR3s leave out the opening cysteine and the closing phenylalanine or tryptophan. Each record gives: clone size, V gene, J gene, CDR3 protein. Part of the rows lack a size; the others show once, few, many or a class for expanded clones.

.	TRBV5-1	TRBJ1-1	ASSLVDTYTEAF
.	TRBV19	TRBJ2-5	ASSTRDREETQY
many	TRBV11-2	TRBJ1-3	ASSQPQGAGGNTIY
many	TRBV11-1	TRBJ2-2	ASSFLSNTGELF
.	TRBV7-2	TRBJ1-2	ASSPGQGARVYGYT
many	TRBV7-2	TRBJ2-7	ASSRSTGAAYEQY
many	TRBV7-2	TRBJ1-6	ASSQSWGGNNSPLH
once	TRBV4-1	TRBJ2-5	ASSLNPLVAETQY
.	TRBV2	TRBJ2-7	ASSVTTNTDEQY
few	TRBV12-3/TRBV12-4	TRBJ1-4	ASSTGTSYRKLF
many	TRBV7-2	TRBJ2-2	ASSRGLAGGLTGELF
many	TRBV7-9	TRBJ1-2	ASSNPDRGPAGYGYT
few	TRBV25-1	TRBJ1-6	ASSDGERVSSPLH
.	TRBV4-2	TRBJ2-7	ASSERLAGASYEQY
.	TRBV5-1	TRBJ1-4	ASSLEPGQFNEKLF
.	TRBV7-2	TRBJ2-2	ASSFKLILNTGELF
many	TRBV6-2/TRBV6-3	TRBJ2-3	ASSYTSSTDTQY
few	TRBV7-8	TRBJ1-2	ASSLAATGTSGYT
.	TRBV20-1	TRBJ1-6	SARAGGYSPLH
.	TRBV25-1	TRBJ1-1	ASSQTGQGRNTEAF
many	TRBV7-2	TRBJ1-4	ASSFGQAPATEKLF
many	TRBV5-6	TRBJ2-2	ASSSGLRWGELF
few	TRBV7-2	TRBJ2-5	ASSLKGQSLSTRETQY
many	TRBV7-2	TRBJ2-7	ASSLLDRGEQY
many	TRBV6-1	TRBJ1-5	ASRSTGNQPQH
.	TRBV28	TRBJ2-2	ASSFNIRVTGELF
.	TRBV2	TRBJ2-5	ASLGRGLQETQY
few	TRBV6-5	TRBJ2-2	ASRLNSLTGELF
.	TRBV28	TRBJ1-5	ASSSGHTINQPQN